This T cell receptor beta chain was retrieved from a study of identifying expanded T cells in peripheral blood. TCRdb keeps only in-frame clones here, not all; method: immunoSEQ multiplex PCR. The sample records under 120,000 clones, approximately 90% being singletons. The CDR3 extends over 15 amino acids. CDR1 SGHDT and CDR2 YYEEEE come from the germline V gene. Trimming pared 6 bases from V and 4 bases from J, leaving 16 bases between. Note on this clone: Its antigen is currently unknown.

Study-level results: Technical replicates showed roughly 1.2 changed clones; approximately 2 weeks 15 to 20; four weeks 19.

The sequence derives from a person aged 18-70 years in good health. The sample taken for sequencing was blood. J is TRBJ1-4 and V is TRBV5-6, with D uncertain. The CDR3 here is CASNILTGGNEKLFF. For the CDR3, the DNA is TGTGCCAGCAACATACTAACGGGCGGTAATGAAAAACTGTTTTTT.